This TCR beta chain originates from a study of response to subunit inactivated influenza vaccine listed by TCRdb under 2018. Looking at the study overall: The study used deep quantitative T cell receptor repertoire profiling to track responses to a trivalent subunit inactivated influenza vaccine. Overall study results and their limits: The authors proposed that each seasonal influenza vaccination may bring in only a limited number of new T cells.

CDR1 and CDR2 were assigned from the germline V gene (reference sequence) as LNHNV and YYDKDF. V drops 1 base and J drops 4 bases, leaving 19 bases in between. The CDR3 holds 17 amino acids from the cysteine to the phenylalanine. The kept DNA is CDR3 alone, 51 bases in frame from the first base. The library was prepared using RT-PCR. TCRdb shows the sequencer as Illumina HiSeq 2500. Clones were called with MiXCR by TCRdb after fastp trimmed the public reads at Q25, and only in-frame beta chains were retained. Every entry covers one CDR3 protein and lists the most common genes and DNA from its rows. This sample gives around 490,000 distinct CDR3 sequences in total; around 8% of them show up just once. The ten top clones hold under 15% of the sample. This clonotype has at least ten counts. The specificity of this receptor is unknown. Base qualities are missing; no much larger clone stands one base away.

The TCR comes from a man aged 50-75 years who received an inactivated influenza vaccine. Donor details come from another sample of the same person, matched by shared clones. The sample was PBMCs from blood, taken around 2 years after vaccination. Here the chain combines TRBV15 and TRBJ1-2, with the D gene call left open. CDR3 region: CATSRAVREVKGYGYTF. The bases are TGTGCCACCAGCAGAGCAGTTCGGGAGGTTAAGGGCTATGGCTACACCTTC.